These 31 T cell receptor beta chains share one sample of origin, sequenced in a study of spatial heterogeneity in lung cancer. TCRdb used MiXCR to reprocess the 5' RACE reads, holding one entry per CDR3 protein. The sample lists more than 25,000 distinct CDR3 sequences, 5.4% seen once, with about 24% in the top ten. This sample's time point: blood at routine non-recurrence follow-up after resection. The sequencing here drew on PBMCs, taken at follow-up. These receptors were taken from a female donor with early-stage non-small cell lung cancer.

This chain joins TRBV7-3 and TRBJ2-1; 7 positions match TRBD2. V shed 3 bases, J shed 1 base, and the junction held 6 bases outside the gene matches. This CDR3 has 16 amino acids. Per germline, CDR1 SGHTA and CDR2 FQGTGA. As DNA, the CDR3 is TGTGCCAGCAGCTTGGTGGGAGGGATATCCTACAATGAGCAGTTCTTC. Residues: CASSLVGGISYNEQFF.

This clonotype was seen many times. V is TRBV9 and J is TRBJ2-7, with D perhaps being TRBD1 or TRBD2 (6 bases each). This CDR3 has 14 residues. V lost 2 bases and J 6 bases, leaving 15 bases between the germline ends. Per the germline V gene, CDR1 is SGDLS and CDR2 is YYNGEE. The CDR3 DNA sequence: TGTGCCAGCAGCGTGGAGGGGGGAATCCGCGAGCAGTACTTC. Residues: CASSVEGGIREQYF.

This clonotype was seen at least ten times. This chain uses TRBV19 with TRBJ1-4, with a tentative D call TRBD1 (6 bases). Germline V CDR1 and CDR2: LNHDA, SQIVND (reference sequence). Trimming stripped 6 bases from V and 4 bases from J, with 15 bases between. There are 15 residues in the CDR3. CDR3 amino acids: CASRSTGGFNEKLFF. Here the CDR3 DNA reads TGTGCCAGTAGATCGACGGGGGGCTTTAATGAAAAACTGTTTTTT.

This clonotype has a count of ten or more. CDR3 protein: CASSIASGRAFSEQFF. The CDR3, as DNA: TGTGCCAGTAGTATCGCTAGCGGGAGGGCCTTCTCTGAGCAGTTCTTC. V and J are TRBV19 and TRBJ2-1, with TRBD2 matching 12 bases. Germline lookup yields CDR1 LNHDA and CDR2 SQIVND (reference sequence). The CDR3 runs 16 residues. V dropped 3 bases and J dropped 9; count of bases not matched to a gene: 9.

This clonotype was detected many times. The gene calls are TRBV14 and TRBJ1-3; D unresolved. Germline assignment: CDR1 SGHDN and CDR2 FVKESK. V was trimmed by 0 bases and J by 2 bases, leaving 2 bases between them. The CDR3 consists of 13 residues. CDR3 coding DNA: TGTGCCAGCAGCCAAGATCCTGGAAACACCATATATTTT. As protein: CASSQDPGNTIYF.

The chain employs TRBV12-3 or TRBV12-4 and TRBJ1-4, with D perhaps matching TRBD1 (5 bases). The CDR3 spans 16 residues. V lost 2 bases, J lost 2 bases, and 12 bases lay in between. In DNA, the CDR3 is TGTGCCAGCAGTTTACGGGGCCCCGCGACTAATGAAAAACTGTTTTTT. Encoded protein: CASSLRGPATNEKLFF.

In this sample, this clonotype turned up a few times. The J gene is TRBJ2-2, the V gene TRBV11-2, with a weak D call TRBD1 (6 bases). Germline loops: CDR1 SGHAT, CDR2 FQNNGV. This CDR3 spans 16 amino acids. Trimming cost V 1 base and J 2 bases, with 11 bases left between them. CDR3 sequence reads: CASSLVFRGNTGELFF. The CDR3 nucleotides read TGTGCCAGCAGCTTAGTATTCAGGGGTAACACCGGGGAGCTGTTTTTT. The whole variable domain, remainder taken from reference TRBV11-2 and TRBJ2-2, is EAGVAQSPRYKIIEKRQSVAFWCNPISGHATLYWYQQILGQGPKLLIQFQNNGVVDDSQLPKDRFSAERLKGVDSTLKIQPAKLEDSAVYLCASSLVFRGNTGELFFGEGSRLTVL.

Many counts were recorded for this clonotype. J is TRBJ2-7 and V is TRBV20-1; 11 bases fit TRBD2. V dropped 4 bases and J dropped 7; count of bases not matched to a gene: 6. The CDR3 sequence is 13 residues long. Germline CDR1 and CDR2: DFQATT and SNEGSKA (reference sequence). CDR3 protein: CSAKGLAVSEQYF. The CDR3 bases are TGCAGTGCTAAGGGACTAGCGGTCTCAGAGCAGTACTTC.

There are many counts of this clonotype. The rearrangement links TRBV7-2 to TRBJ2-5; D is possibly TRBD2 (6 bases). This CDR3 contains 14 residues. Germline CDR1 and CDR2: SGHTA and FQGNSA. The V and J ends lost 3 bases and 6 bases respectively, with 14 bases between them. CDR3 bases: TGTGCCAGCAGCTTCTCGACTAGTTTCCAGACCCAGTACTTC. This codes for CASSFSTSFQTQYF.

This clonotype was detected once. A clone one base away is much larger, so this may be a read error. The genes are TRBV5-4 and TRBJ2-7; D gene uncertain. This CDR3 region has 13 residues. V was clipped by 0 bases and J by 6 bases, with 10 bases between them. The germline CDR1 and CDR2 sequences are SGHNT and YYREEE (reference sequence). In nucleotides, the CDR3 is TGTGCCAGCAGCTTGGCAGGAAACTGCGAGCAGTACTTC. Amino acids: CASSLAGNCEQYF.

The gene calls are TRBV20-1 and TRBJ1-2, with 12 nucleotides matching TRBD1. This CDR3 region has 17 residues. Trimming removed 3 bases from V and 7 bases from J; junction bases left unmatched: 15. CDR1 DFQATT and CDR2 SNEGSKA come from the germline V gene (reference sequence). The CDR3 DNA follows: TGCAGTGCTAGGCTACATGATTCCGGGACAGGGGGCTTTGGCTACACCTTC. It is translated as CSARLHDSGTGGFGYTF.

There are a few counts of this clonotype. The genes are TRBV7-9 and TRBJ2-7, with 7 bases lining up with TRBD1. Trimming took 5 bases from V and 1 from J; bases not matched to a gene: 2. In germline, CDR1 is SEHNR, CDR2 FQNEAQ (reference sequence). The CDR3 is made up of 13 amino acids. Here the CDR3 DNA reads TGTGCCAGCAGCCCGACAGGGTCCTACGAGCAGTACTTC. Amino acid sequence: CASSPTGSYEQYF.

This clonotype is labeled medium-sized. The genes are TRBV20-1 and TRBJ2-5; 12 positions match TRBD2. Trimming cost V 0 bases and J 1 base; bases outside gene matches: 6. This CDR3 is built from 17 residues. CDR1 and CDR2 from the germline V gene are DFQATT and SNEGSKA (reference sequence). Written as DNA, the CDR3 is TGCAGTGCTAGAGATGCGACTAGCGGGGGTCTCCAAGAGACCCAGTACTTC. Protein: CSARDATSGGLQETQYF.

This clonotype was recorded many times. The J gene is TRBJ2-5, the V gene TRBV9, with 9 nucleotides matching TRBD2. The CDR3 loop spans 17 amino acids. V lost 4 bases to trimming and J lost 5 bases; unmatched junction nucleotides: 15. Germline values: CDR1 SGDLS, CDR2 YYNGEE. CDR3 DNA: TGTGCCAGCAGCCCACCCCAGCGGGGGGCCTTCGGGGAGACCCAGTACTTC. Translating gives CASSPPQRGAFGETQYF.

This clonotype was detected many times. V is TRBV27 and J is TRBJ2-5; D not resolved. Germline V lookup: CDR1 MNHEY, CDR2 SMNVEV (reference sequence). The CDR3 totals 15 residues. The ends were cut back, 2 bases at V and 0 bases at J, with 10 bases in the middle. CDR3 region: CASSLASDYQETQYF. As DNA, the CDR3 is TGTGCCAGCAGTTTAGCATCCGATTACCAAGAGACCCAGTACTTC.

This clonotype was counted ten times or more. The J gene is TRBJ2-1, the V gene TRBV20-1; D not resolved. Germline V gene sequence: CDR1 DFQATT, CDR2 SNEGSKA (reference sequence). V lost 3 bases and J 6 bases, leaving 9 bases between the germline ends. This CDR3 contains 12 residues. CDR3 protein: CSASGEFNEQFF. Here the CDR3 DNA reads TGCAGTGCTAGTGGGGAATTCAATGAGCAGTTCTTC.

This clonotype appeared a few times. CDR3: CSARRLAGGSSYNEQFF. Written as DNA, the CDR3 is TGCAGTGCTAGAAGGCTAGCGGGAGGGAGCTCCTACAATGAGCAGTTCTTC. The chain recombines TRBV20-1 with TRBJ2-1; 12 positions agree with TRBD2. The CDR3 is 17 residues long. The V gene end was trimmed by 2 bases and the J gene end by 0 bases; junction bases not matched to a gene: 5. CDR1 and CDR2 (germline): DFQATT, SNEGSKA (reference sequence).

This clonotype has ten or more counts. This chain joins TRBV20-1 and TRBJ2-1; 15 positions match TRBD2. V gave up 6 bases and J gave up 9 bases; unmatched junction bases: 18. Germline lookup yields CDR1 DFQATT and CDR2 SNEGSKA (reference sequence). The CDR3 has 18 amino acids. The CDR3 region is CSAIRDSGLAGGPGEQFF. The CDR3 nucleotides are TGCAGTGCCATAAGGGACTCAGGACTAGCGGGAGGGCCTGGTGAGCAGTTCTTC.

There are many counts of this clonotype. The CDR3 DNA reads TGTGCCATCAGTGAGCCAACAGGGGTAAGAGAAGCTTTCTTT. Protein: CAISEPTGVREAFF. The chain recombines TRBV10-3 with TRBJ1-1; TRBD1 aligns across 7 bases. CDR1 and CDR2 from the germline V gene are ENHRY and SYGVKD. The ends lost 2 bases at V and 8 bases at J; junction bases unmatched: 8. This CDR3 contains 14 residues.

In its sample, this clonotype was seen many times. The rearrangement links TRBV20-1 to TRBJ1-4; D call uncertain. The germline V gene has CDR1 DFQATT and CDR2 SNEGSKA (reference sequence). There are 14 residues in the CDR3. V lost 3 bases and J 8 bases, leaving 16 bases between the germline ends. CDR3 protein: CSASVGTREEKLFF. CDR3 nucleotide sequence: TGCAGTGCTAGCGTCGGAACGAGGGAAGAAAAACTGTTTTTT.

The rearrangement links TRBV6-6 to TRBJ1-5; no clear D. CDR3 length equals 13 residues. V lost 5 bases to trimming and J lost 3 bases, with 8 bases between them. Germline-derived CDR1 and CDR2 are MNHNY and SVGAGI (reference sequence). CDR3 sequence (DNA): TGTGCCAGCAGTAACGGGGTCAATCAGCCCCAGCATTTT. It codes for CASSNGVNQPQHF.

The table lists this clonotype with many counts. The V and J genes are TRBV6-2 or TRBV6-3 and TRBJ2-1, with a possible D match to TRBD2 (6 bases). CDR1 and CDR2 from the germline V gene are MNHEY and SVGEGT. This CDR3 contains 13 residues. V was pared by 10 bases and J by 5 bases, with 15 bases between. CDR3 nucleotide sequence: TGTGCCACCGGCGGGCGGGGCAACAATGAGCAGTTCTTC. Amino acids: CATGGRGNNEQFF.

This clonotype was picked up many times. V and J are TRBV28 and TRBJ1-6; D is possibly TRBD1 (6 bases). This CDR3 comprises 14 residues. V was cut by 8 bases and J by 8 bases, with 16 bases left in between. Germline V lookup: CDR1 MDHEN, CDR2 SYDVKM. The chain's CDR3 is CASSRLGAHSPLHF. The DNA for the CDR3 is TGTGCCAGCTCTCGGTTGGGGGCCCATTCACCCCTCCACTTT.

Ten or more counts support this clonotype. The J gene is TRBJ1-1, the V gene TRBV6-2 or TRBV6-3; weak D call: TRBD1 (6 bases). The V end was cut by 4 bases, the J end by 5 bases, with 11 bases between. CDR3 length: 13 residues. Germline values: CDR1 MNHEY, CDR2 SVGEGT. The CDR3 DNA follows: TGTGCCAGCAGTTTGAGGCAGGGGACTGAAGCTTTCTTT. Translated: CASSLRQGTEAFF.

This clonotype was seen ten or more times. The chain links TRBV20-1 to TRBJ2-1, with 12 bases aligning to TRBD2. The CDR3 contains 13 residues. Unmatched junction bases numbered 4, after V lost 3 bases and J lost 10 bases. Germline V gene lookup returns CDR1 DFQATT and CDR2 SNEGSKA (reference sequence). The CDR3 region has the DNA TGCAGTGCTAGGACTAGCGGGAGACAGGAGCAGTTCTTC. Encoded protein: CSARTSGRQEQFF.

The gene calls are TRBV4-2 and TRBJ2-7, with 7 positions matching TRBD1. V dropped 1 base and J dropped 4; count of bases not matched to a gene: 10. Per germline, CDR1 LGHNA and CDR2 YNFKEQ. There are 16 residues in the CDR3. CDR3 sequence (DNA): TGTGCCAGCAGCCAAGTTGGTGAGACAGGGCGTTACGAGCAGTACTTC. It codes for CASSQVGETGRYEQYF.

Ten or more counts support this clonotype. The V call is TRBV4-3, the J call TRBJ2-7; the match to TRBD1 covers 7 bases. CDR3 length: 15 amino acids. Germline assignment: CDR1 LGHNA and CDR2 YSLEER. The V and J ends lost 3 bases and 3 bases, in that order; junction bases with no gene match: 8. CDR3 DNA sequence: TGCGCCAGCAGCCACCCGACAGGGCGACTCTACGAGCAGTACTTC. As protein: CASSHPTGRLYEQYF.

The genes are TRBV7-2 and TRBJ2-1, with D possibly matching TRBD1 (6 bases). The V gene lost 0 bases and the J gene lost 5 bases, with 14 bases spanning the gap. Germline V gene lookup returns CDR1 SGHTA and CDR2 FQGNSA. The CDR3 is 16 amino acids. CDR3: CASSLAWGQTHNEQFF. CDR3 nucleotide sequence: TGTGCCAGCAGCTTAGCGTGGGGGCAGACGCACAATGAGCAGTTCTTC. Drawing the rest from reference TRBV7-2 and TRBJ2-1, the complete variable domain is GAGVSQSPSNKVTEKGKDVELRCDPISGHTALYWYRQSLGQGLEFLIYFQGNSAPDKSGLPSDRFSAERTGGSVSTLTIQRTQQEDSAVYLCASSLAWGQTHNEQFFGPGTRLTVL.

This chain connects TRBV15 to TRBJ2-5; TRBD1 aligns across 11 bases. Germline V gene lookup returns CDR1 LNHNV and CDR2 YYDKDF (reference sequence). This CDR3 spans 13 amino acids. Losses at the gene ends were 6 bases for V and 4 bases for J; bases not matched to a gene: 1. The CDR3 DNA sequence: TGTGCCACCAGGGGGACAGGGGGAGAGACCCAGTACTTC. This gives the protein CATRGTGGETQYF. The whole variable domain, remainder taken from reference TRBV15 and TRBJ2-5, is DAMVIQNPRYQVTQFGKPVTLSCSQTLNHNVMYWYQQKSSQAPKLLFHYYDKDFNNEADTPDNFQSRRPNTSFCFLDIRSPGLGDTAMYLCATRGTGGETQYFGPGTRLLVL.

The V call is TRBV11-2, the J call TRBJ2-3; TRBD2 aligns across 7 bases. There are 15 residues in the CDR3. The germline CDR1 and CDR2 sequences are SGHAT and FQNNGV. Germline trimming cut 0 bases from V and 2 bases from J; bases unmatched to any gene: 2. The CDR3 sequence: CASSLEGGVTDTQYF. CDR3 in DNA: TGTGCCAGCAGCTTAGAGGGGGGGGTCACAGATACGCAGTATTTT.

This clonotype was counted many times. The rearrangement links TRBV9 to TRBJ2-3, with D perhaps TRBD1 (5 bases). V lost 3 bases and J lost 5, with 16 bases in between. CDR1 SGDLS and CDR2 YYNGEE come from the germline V gene. There are 15 residues in the CDR3. CDR3 bases: TGTGCCAGCAGCGGGCCAGGGTATGATGGAGATACGCAGTATTTT. The encoded protein is CASSGPGYDGDTQYF.